This TCR beta chain was documented in a study of blood T cell repertoires in COVID-19 (TCRdb year 2020). With respect to the entire study: Samples from collaborators originated in the United States, Italy and Spain and spanned both the acute and convalescent phases of COVID-19. Where available, HLA class I and class II types were obtained from metadata supplied by the sample provider rather than from assay-based typing. The repertoires were released in a freely available public database intended as a resource for research on the immune response to SARS-CoV-2. Nearly every sample came with metadata listing a de-identified subject ID, COVID-19 status, age in years and sex. Samples came from the ongoing ImmuneRACE study (first 160 participants) plus 1,254 subjects from 6 global collaborators. Subjects who had been exposed to COVID-19, were actively infected with it, or had recovered from it provided the deeply sampled blood TCRbeta repertoires that made up the dataset. The prospective study material was composed of cDNA or gDNA derived from T cells, B-cell-depleted T cells, or PBMCs.

Here is what the overall study found, with its caveats: The amount of clinical and demographic metadata varied by source and participant and was provided uncurated.

Each collaborating institution followed its own protocols to collect whole blood in K2EDTA tubes. For TCRbeta analysis, collaborators shipped samples as frozen whole blood, isolated PBMCs, or DNA extracted from either of those sample types. TCRbeta CDR3 regions were amplified from genomic DNA by means of the immunoSEQ Assay, a bias-controlled multiplex PCR. The paper's processing steps were these. Nucleated cell counts per sample were estimated from amplification of reference gene primers within the assay. To quantify the absolute abundance of each unique TCRbeta CDR3 rearrangement, sequence reads were collapsed and filtered. For each sample, productive Simpson clonality was calculated as the square root of Simpson's diversity index across productive rearrangements. Held by TCRdb, this immuneACCESS table contains in-frame sequences only and omits some clones. Under half of the omission traces to an unresolved V gene where checked; the cause of the rest is unknown. V and J calls and clone size are given by that table; D and trimming were obtained from the DNA. In this sample the table shows roughly 110,000 clones, about 89% of which occur a single time. The ten largest clones capture 4% to 5% of the sample.

As concerns this clone: This receptor's antigen is unknown. Per-nucleotide qualities are absent, and no much larger clonotype sits a single base away.

From the cysteine through the phenylalanine, the CDR3 covers 14 amino acids. Only CDR3 DNA is held: 42 bases, read in frame from base 1. Relative to germline, V is 4 bases shorter and J is 3 bases shorter, with 13 bases between their ends. Via the germline V gene (reference sequence), CDR1 is SGHNT and CDR2 YYREEE. The source is a man aged 35 to 55 with acute or convalescent COVID-19. What was sequenced was peripheral blood. Rearrangement joined TRBV5-4 to TRBJ2-5; TRBD1 is a weak D gene call, 6 bases matching. The CDR3 corresponds to CASSGGTLKETQYF. The bases are TGTGCCAGCAGCGGTGGGACATTAAAAGAGACCCAGTACTTC.